One and the same sample provided the 25 T cell receptor beta chains below, sequenced in a study of PD-1 blockade in classical Hodgkin lymphoma. Assay used: immunoSEQ multiplex PCR; TCRdb lists only in-frame clones, some missing. The sample contains about 110,000 clones, 89% of which appear only once. The patients all showed relapse after autologous stem cell transplantation, while their brentuximab vedotin exposure varied. Sequencing was performed on peripheral blood mononuclear cells (PBMCs), taken before the second cycle of nivolumab. All receptors come from a human donor with classical Hodgkin lymphoma.

The chain links TRBV11-2 to TRBJ2-1; TRBD2 aligns across 8 bases. Germline CDR1 reads SGHAT; CDR2 reads FQNNGV. The CDR3 is 15 residues long. The V segment lost 5 bases and the J segment 7 bases; nucleotides outside the gene matches: 10. CDR3 residues: CASSPSPSGWNEQFF. The CDR3 DNA reads TGTGCCAGCAGCCCTAGCCCTAGCGGGTGGAATGAGCAGTTCTTC.

J is TRBJ1-5 and V is TRBV9; 9 nucleotides match TRBD1. J was trimmed by 5 bases and V by 3 bases; bases with no gene match: 12. Germline CDR1 and CDR2: SGDLS and YYNGEE. The CDR3 extends over 17 amino acids. The CDR3 DNA follows: TGTGCCAGCAGCGCTGGCCTCCGGGACAGGGTGGATCAGCCCCAGCATTTT. Its protein is CASSAGLRDRVDQPQHF.

The V call is TRBV6-5, the J call TRBJ2-2; D is unclear. Looked up from germline, CDR1 is MNHEY and CDR2 is SVGAGI. Trimming stripped 6 bases from V and 0 bases from J, with 5 bases between. This CDR3 contains 13 residues. CDR3 in amino acids: CASSQPNTGELFF. The CDR3 bases are TGTGCCAGCAGCCAACCGAACACCGGGGAGCTGTTTTTT.

The CDR3 DNA is TGTGCCAGCAGCTCGGAGGGGGCAAGGAATGAGCAGTTCTTC. Encoded protein: CASSSEGARNEQFF. This sequence joins TRBV7-2 and TRBJ2-1; possibly TRBD1 for D (7 bases). CDR3 length: 14 residues. Germline assignment: CDR1 SGHTA and CDR2 FQGNSA. The ends were cut back, 4 bases at V and 7 bases at J, with 14 bases in the middle.

The chain links TRBV28 to TRBJ1-2, with D unclear. CDR1 is MDHEN and CDR2 is SYDVKM in the germline V gene. Trimming cost V 4 bases and J 0 bases, with 9 bases left between them. CDR3 length: 14 residues. The CDR3: CASSYGRANYGYTF. CDR3 DNA: TGTGCCAGCAGTTATGGAAGGGCTAACTATGGCTACACCTTC.

The chain couples TRBV15 to TRBJ1-2, with 10 bases lining up with TRBD1. Trimming cost V 0 bases and J 8 bases; bases outside gene matches: 6. Germline V gene data show CDR1 as LNHNV and CDR2 as YYDKDF (reference sequence). CDR3 length equals 15 residues. The CDR3 sequence: CATSRDGQGDGGYTF. The DNA of the CDR3 is TGTGCCACCAGCAGAGATGGACAGGGGGATGGAGGCTACACCTTC.

The CDR3: CASSLIGETGSFNYGYTF. The CDR3 DNA follows: TGCGCCAGCAGCTTGATTGGTGAGACAGGATCCTTTAACTATGGCTACACCTTC. The chain employs TRBV5-1 and TRBJ1-2; the D gene is possibly TRBD1 (6 bases). The germline V and J ends were trimmed by 1 base and 1 base, with 20 bases remaining between them. The CDR3 has 18 amino acids. Germline V lookup: CDR1 SGHRS, CDR2 YFSETQ.

This chain uses TRBV7-2 with TRBJ1-1; D unresolved. Germline-derived CDR1 and CDR2 are SGHTA and FQGNSA. This CDR3 comprises 12 residues. Between the trimmed V and J ends, which lost 3 bases and 7 bases, there was a span of 9 bases. The CDR3 DNA is TGTGCCAGCAGCTTTGAGCGGTATGAAGCTTTCTTT. Translation gives CASSFERYEAFF.

The chain couples TRBV5-5 to TRBJ2-7; D not certain. The CDR3 extends over 15 amino acids. Germline assignment: CDR1 SGHKS and CDR2 YYEKEE (reference sequence). Trimming removed 0 bases from V and 0 bases from J, with 10 bases in between. The CDR3 DNA reads TGTGCCAGCAGCTTGGCAGCAAAGAGCTCCTACGAGCAGTACTTC. The encoded protein is CASSLAAKSSYEQYF.

V usage is TRBV18 and J usage is TRBJ1-1, with TRBD1 identical over 10 bases. Trimming removed 4 bases from V and 6 bases from J; junction bases left unmatched: 8. The CDR3 is 15 amino acids. The V gene's germline CDR1 is KGHSH and CDR2 LQKENI. This chain's CDR3 is CASSQEAGQGSEAFF. In DNA form, the CDR3 reads TGTGCCAGCTCACAGGAAGCGGGACAGGGGTCTGAAGCTTTCTTT. The full variable domain, with the rest looked up from reference TRBV18 and TRBJ1-1, is NAGVMQNPRHLVRRRGQEARLRCSPMKGHSHVYWYRQLPEEGLKFMVYLQKENIIDESGMPKERFSAEFPKEGPSILRIQQVVRGDSAAYFCASSQEAGQGSEAFFGQGTRLTVV.

The V and J genes are TRBV11-2 and TRBJ2-3; D is unclear. The V gene's germline CDR1 is SGHAT and CDR2 FQNNGV. V was pared by 5 bases and J by 3 bases, with 6 bases between. This CDR3 has 12 residues. The CDR3 reads CASSPSTDTQYF. As DNA, the CDR3 is TGTGCCAGCAGCCCTTCTACAGATACGCAGTATTTT.

The chain is built from TRBV9 and TRBJ1-5; D remains unclear. The CDR3 has 14 amino acids. V was trimmed by 4 bases and J by 2 bases, leaving 10 bases between them. Germline V gene data show CDR1 as SGDLS and CDR2 as YYNGEE. CDR3 loop: CASSPHPGNQPQHF. The CDR3 DNA reads as TGTGCCAGCAGCCCACACCCGGGCAATCAGCCCCAGCATTTT.

This sequence joins TRBV13 and TRBJ1-1; unclear D gene. CDR1 is PRHDT and CDR2 is FYEKMQ in the germline V gene (reference sequence). V was shortened by 0 bases and J by 4 bases, with 9 bases between the two germline ends. There are 14 residues in the CDR3. The CDR3: CASSLGGGRTEAFF. The CDR3, as DNA: TGTGCCAGCAGCTTAGGAGGAGGCCGCACTGAAGCTTTCTTT.

The rearrangement links TRBV28 to TRBJ2-7; TRBD2 agrees at 12 bases. The CDR3 spans 15 residues. Germline CDR1 reads MDHEN; CDR2 reads SYDVKM. J lost 7 bases, V lost 4 bases, and 8 bases had no gene match. This CDR3 reads CASSSLTSGRIEQYF. CDR3 in DNA: TGTGCCAGCAGTTCCCTGACTAGCGGGAGAATTGAGCAGTACTTC.

The genes are TRBV5-1 and TRBJ2-1; 13 nucleotides align to TRBD2. J lost 0 bases, V lost 4 bases, and 10 bases had no gene match. Germline CDR1 and CDR2: SGHRS and YFSETQ. CDR3 length equals 19 residues. The CDR3 spells CASSPRGTSGTSSYNEQFF. Here the CDR3 DNA reads TGCGCCAGCAGCCCGAGAGGGACTAGCGGGACGAGCTCCTACAATGAGCAGTTCTTC.

This sequence joins TRBV6-5 and TRBJ1-1; unclear D gene. CDR1 and CDR2 from the germline V gene are MNHEY and SVGAGI. Trimming took off 1 base at V and 4 bases at J, with 13 bases between the two ends. The CDR3 contains 15 residues. This chain's CDR3 is CASSYWQGRVTEAFF. For the CDR3, the DNA is TGTGCCAGCAGTTACTGGCAAGGGAGGGTCACTGAAGCTTTCTTT.

The V gene is TRBV25-1, the J gene TRBJ2-7; maybe TRBD1 (5 bases). The CDR3 extends over 11 amino acids. Per the germline V gene, CDR1 is MGHDK and CDR2 is SYGVNS. The V and J ends lost 5 bases and 6 bases respectively, with 8 bases between them. DNA of the CDR3: TGTGCCAGCAGTCAGGGCTCCGAGCAGTACTTC. Translating it yields CASSQGSEQYF.

CDR3 loop: CASSYPLEEKLFF. In DNA form, the CDR3 reads TGTGCCAGCAGTTACCCACTGGAAGAAAAACTGTTTTTT. The chain combines TRBV6-6 with TRBJ1-4, with D unresolved. The CDR3 is made up of 13 amino acids. Trimming left V 2 bases short and J 8 bases short, with 9 bases between. Germline V gene lookup returns CDR1 MNHNY and CDR2 SVGAGI (reference sequence).

V gene TRBV28 combines with J gene TRBJ1-3, with D tentatively TRBD1 (5 bases). Germline V lookup: CDR1 MDHEN, CDR2 SYDVKM. The length of the CDR3 is 17 residues. V was pared by 1 base and J by 4 bases, with 17 bases between. DNA for the CDR3: TGTGCCAGCAGTTTATTAGGCCGGGGGATGGCAGGAAACACCATATATTTT. This encodes CASSLLGRGMAGNTIYF.

The V and J genes are TRBV5-1 and TRBJ1-1, with 8 positions matching TRBD1. Losses at the gene ends were 0 bases for V and 3 bases for J; bases not matched to a gene: 4. This CDR3 has 15 residues. Germline V gives CDR1 SGHRS, CDR2 YFSETQ. CDR3 sequence reads: CASSLGQGRYTEAFF. DNA for the CDR3: TGCGCCAGCAGCTTGGGACAGGGGAGATACACTGAAGCTTTCTTT.

CDR3 amino acids: CASSYSHSGYGYTF. The DNA of the CDR3 is TGTGCCAGCAGTTACTCTCACTCAGGGTATGGCTACACCTTC. The chain employs TRBV6-5 and TRBJ1-2; tentative D call: TRBD1 (5 bases). Germline CDR1 reads MNHEY; CDR2 reads SVGAGI. V was trimmed by 0 bases and J by 5 bases, leaving 10 bases between them. The length of the CDR3 is 14 residues.

The chain recombines TRBV28 with TRBJ2-7; perhaps TRBD1 as D (6 bases). The V end was cut by 5 bases, the J end by 2 bases, with 10 bases between. Germline V CDR1 and CDR2: MDHEN, SYDVKM. The CDR3 sequence is 13 residues long. The CDR3 DNA sequence: TGTGCCAGCAGTAGACAGGTAGCCTACGAGCAGTACTTC. Translation: CASSRQVAYEQYF. The full variable domain, rest sourced from reference TRBV28 and TRBJ2-7, is DVKVTQSSRYLVKRTGEKVFLECVQDMDHENMFWYRQDPGLGLRLIYFSYDVKMKEKGDIPEGYSVSREKKERFSLILESASTNQTSMYLCASSRQVAYEQYFGPGTRLTVT.

V usage is TRBV6-5 and J usage is TRBJ1-1; the D is unclear. CDR3 length: 14 residues. V lost 7 bases and J 3 bases, leaving 15 bases between the germline ends. In germline, CDR1 is MNHEY, CDR2 SVGAGI. The CDR3 region has the DNA TGTGCCAGCACCCAAAGCTCGGGCTACACTGAAGCTTTCTTT. This translates into CASTQSSGYTEAFF.

The rearrangement joins TRBV28 to TRBJ1-5, with D possibly matching TRBD1 (6 bases). V was trimmed by 4 bases and J by 2 bases, leaving 12 bases between them. This CDR3 is built from 15 residues. Germline V lookup: CDR1 MDHEN, CDR2 SYDVKM. CDR3 sequence: CASSYFRGGNQPQHF. CDR3 sequence (DNA): TGTGCCAGCAGTTATTTTAGGGGGGGCAATCAGCCCCAGCATTTT.

This chain connects TRBV19 to TRBJ1-3, with D possibly being TRBD1 (5 bases). The CDR3 is 15 residues long. V lost 5 bases and J lost 0, with 11 bases in between. CDR1 is LNHDA and CDR2 is SQIVND in the germline V gene (reference sequence). CDR3 protein: CASSAGTVSGNTIYF. The CDR3 nucleotides read TGTGCCAGTAGTGCCGGGACCGTCTCTGGAAACACCATATATTTT.